Listed here is a single T cell receptor beta chain. Its specificity is not known. The sample originates from a study of long-term antiretroviral therapy in people with HIV. Sequencing relied on immunoSEQ assay v3.0, run at survey level. Produced via immunoSEQ multiplex PCR; TCRdb's table is partial and in-frame only. There are some 40,000 clones in the sample; 80% to 90% occur only once, and about 4% lies in the top ten. Study conclusions and caveats: HIV repertoire CDR3 lengths ranged less widely than those of controls.

Between the trimmed V and J ends, which lost 4 bases and 1 base, there was a span of 14 bases. The CDR3 is 15 amino acids. CDR1 and CDR2 (germline): MNHNS, SASEGT. The source was unsorted PBMCs, collected 1.2 years after starting antiretroviral therapy. The chain uses TRBV6-1 and TRBJ2-7; maybe TRBD2 (5 bases). The source is a woman aged 45-65 years with HIV. CDR3 region: CASSAARDGSYEQYF. The CDR3 nucleotides are TGTGCCAGCAGTGCCGCGAGGGATGGGTCCTACGAGCAGTACTTC.